This T cell receptor (beta chain) was recovered during a study of cytomegalovirus exposure and HLA in healthy donors. Study results and limitations: Per published reports, the classifier diagnosed cytomegalovirus status with high specificity and sensitivity. Previously analyzed data showed that most TCR beta V segments were productive at a frequency of about 90% or about 30%.

PCR used 60 Vbeta primers and 13 Jbeta primers. Some clones are missing from TCRdb's copy, which holds only in-frame ones; the method was immunoSEQ multiplex PCR. The data show 200,000 to 250,000 clones, 79% seen once. This clone was found once. Its cognate antigen is unknown. All donors participated as healthy donors of bone marrow. At the time of sampling, donors were nominally healthy, though unrecorded immune exposures were likely. Per the germline V gene, CDR1 is SEHNR and CDR2 is FQNEAQ (reference sequence). The CDR3 length is 15 residues. V lost 5 bases and J lost 12; bases outside the gene matches: 13.

Specimen: PBMCs. J is TRBJ2-1 and V is TRBV7-9, with TRBD2 matching over 10 bases. The source is a man aged 45-60 years in good health and CMV-seronegative. CDR3 residues: CASSRGGHSGRGQFF. The CDR3 nucleotides read TGTGCCAGCAGCCGTGGGGGCCACAGCGGGAGGGGGCAGTTCTTC.